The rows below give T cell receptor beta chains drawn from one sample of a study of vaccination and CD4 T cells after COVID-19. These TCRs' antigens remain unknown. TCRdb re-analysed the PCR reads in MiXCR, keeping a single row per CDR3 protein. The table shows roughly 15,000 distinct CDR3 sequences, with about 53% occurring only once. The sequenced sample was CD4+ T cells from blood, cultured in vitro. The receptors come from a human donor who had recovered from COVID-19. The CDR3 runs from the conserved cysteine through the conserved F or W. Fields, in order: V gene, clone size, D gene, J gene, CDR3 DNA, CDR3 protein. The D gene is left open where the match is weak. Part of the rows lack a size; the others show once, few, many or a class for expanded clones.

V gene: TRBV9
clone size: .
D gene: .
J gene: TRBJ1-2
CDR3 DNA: TGTGCCAGCAGCCAGGGAGCTGACTATGGCTACACCTTC
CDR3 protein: CASSQGADYGYTF

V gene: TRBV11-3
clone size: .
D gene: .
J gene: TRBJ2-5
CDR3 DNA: TGTGCCAGCAGCTTAGGGGCCCTTGGGGCGGGAAGGGGATGGAGCGAGACCCAGTACTTC
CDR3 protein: CASSLGALGAGRGWSETQYF

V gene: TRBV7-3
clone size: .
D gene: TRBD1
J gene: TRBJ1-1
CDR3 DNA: TGTGCCAGCAGCTCTAGACAGGGGGGAGTGGCTTTCTTT
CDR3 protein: CASSSRQGGVAFF

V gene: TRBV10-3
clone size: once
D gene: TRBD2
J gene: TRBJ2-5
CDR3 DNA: TGTGCCATCAGCTACGGGAGGGGGTCGGAGACCCAGTACTTC
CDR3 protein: CAISYGRGSETQYF

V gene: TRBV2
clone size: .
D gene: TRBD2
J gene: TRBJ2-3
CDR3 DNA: TGTGCCAGCAGGACTCCCTTTAGCGGGGGAGCAGATACGCAGTATTTT
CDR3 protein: CASRTPFSGGADTQYF

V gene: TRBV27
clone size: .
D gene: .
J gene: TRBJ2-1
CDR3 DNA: TGTGCCAGCAGTAGAGTTGGCGGAGAGCAGTTCTTC
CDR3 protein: CASSRVGGEQFF

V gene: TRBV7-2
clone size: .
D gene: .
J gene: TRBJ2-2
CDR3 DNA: TGTGCCAGCAGCTTCGCGAACACCGGGGAGCTGTTTTTT
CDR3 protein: CASSFANTGELFF

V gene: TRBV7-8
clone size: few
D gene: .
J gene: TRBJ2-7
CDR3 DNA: TGTGCCAGCAGCTCACCGGGACGGCGGACCTACGAGCAGTACTTC
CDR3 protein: CASSSPGRRTYEQYF

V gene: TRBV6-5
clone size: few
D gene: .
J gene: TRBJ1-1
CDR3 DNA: TGTGCCAGCAGTTCTGACAGGTTTAACACTGAAGCTTTCTTT
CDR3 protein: CASSSDRFNTEAFF

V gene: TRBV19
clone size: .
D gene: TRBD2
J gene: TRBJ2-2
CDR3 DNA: TGTGCCAGTAGTGTTGCCGGGAGGGCCAATACCGGGGAGCTGTTTTTT
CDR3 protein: CASSVAGRANTGELFF

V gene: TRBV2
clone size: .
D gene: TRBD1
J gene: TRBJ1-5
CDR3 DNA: TGTGCCAGCAGTGGGCAGGGGGGAGGGTTTCATTTT
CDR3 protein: CASSGQGGGFHF

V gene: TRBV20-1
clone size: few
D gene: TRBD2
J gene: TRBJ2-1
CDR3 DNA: TGCAGTGCCGTCTGGACTAGCGGGCCCAATGAGCAGTTCTTC
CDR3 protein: CSAVWTSGPNEQFF

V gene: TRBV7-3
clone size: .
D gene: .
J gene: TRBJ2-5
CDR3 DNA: TGTGCCAGCAGCTTGGGTCGGGGCGAGACCCAGTACTTC
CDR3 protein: CASSLGRGETQYF

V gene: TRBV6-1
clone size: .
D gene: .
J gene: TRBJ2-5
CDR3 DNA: TGTGCCAGCAGTGATGCCCCCGGCAGGGTATCGGAGACCCAGTACTTC
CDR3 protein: CASSDAPGRVSETQYF

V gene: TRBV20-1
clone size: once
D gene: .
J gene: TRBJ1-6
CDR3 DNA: TGCAGTGCTAGAAAACCCGACAGAGTTTGGGATTCACCCCTCCACTTT
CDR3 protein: CSARKPDRVWDSPLHF

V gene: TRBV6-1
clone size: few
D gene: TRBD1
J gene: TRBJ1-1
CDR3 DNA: TGTGCCAGCAGTAGGACAGGGGGCCCGAACACTGAAGCTTTCTTT
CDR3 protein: CASSRTGGPNTEAFF

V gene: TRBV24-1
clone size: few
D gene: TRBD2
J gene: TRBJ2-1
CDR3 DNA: TGTGCCACCAGTGACTGGACTAGCGGGAGGGGCAATGAGCAGTTCTTC
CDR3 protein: CATSDWTSGRGNEQFF

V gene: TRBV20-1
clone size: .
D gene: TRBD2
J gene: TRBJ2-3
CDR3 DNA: TGCAGTGCTAGAGGTTTAGCGGGGACCACAGATACGCAGTATTTT
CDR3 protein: CSARGLAGTTDTQYF

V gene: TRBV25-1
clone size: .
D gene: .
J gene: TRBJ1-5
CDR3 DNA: TGTGCCAGCAGAAGAACCCTCCGGGGGGCGGTTCAGCCCCAGCATTTT
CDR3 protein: CASRRTLRGAVQPQHF

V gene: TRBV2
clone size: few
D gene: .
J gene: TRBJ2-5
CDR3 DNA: TGTGCCAGCAGGCGGCTGGTCCCCGCCAAACAAGAGACCCAGTACTTC
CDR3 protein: CASRRLVPAKQETQYF

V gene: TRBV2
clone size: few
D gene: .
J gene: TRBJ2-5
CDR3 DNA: TGTGCCAGCAGTAGGGAGGGGTACAGGGGCGAGACCCAGTACTTC
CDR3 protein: CASSREGYRGETQYF

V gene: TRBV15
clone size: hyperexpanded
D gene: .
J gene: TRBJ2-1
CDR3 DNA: TGTGCCACCAGCAGAGTCAATTATGTTGATGAGCAGTTCTTC
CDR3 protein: CATSRVNYVDEQFF

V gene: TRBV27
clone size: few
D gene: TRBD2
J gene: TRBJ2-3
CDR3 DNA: TGTGCCAGCAGTTTATTTTATAGCGGGGGGGCGGATACGCAGTATTTT
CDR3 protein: CASSLFYSGGADTQYF

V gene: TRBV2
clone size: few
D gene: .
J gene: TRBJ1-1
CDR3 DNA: TGTGCCAGCAGGGCTCCAGGATACACTGAAGCTTTCTTT
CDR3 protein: CASRAPGYTEAFF

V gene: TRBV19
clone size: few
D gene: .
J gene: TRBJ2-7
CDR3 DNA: TGTGCCAGTAGTACACAGGGATACGAGCAGTACTTC
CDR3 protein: CASSTQGYEQYF

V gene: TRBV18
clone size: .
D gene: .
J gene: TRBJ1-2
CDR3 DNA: TGTGCCAGCTCACCACCGGGGCAGGGAAACTATGGCTACACCTTC
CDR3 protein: CASSPPGQGNYGYTF

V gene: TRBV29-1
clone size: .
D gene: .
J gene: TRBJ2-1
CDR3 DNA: TGCAGCGTTGTAGCCTATGAGCAGTTCTTC
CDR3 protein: CSVVAYEQFF

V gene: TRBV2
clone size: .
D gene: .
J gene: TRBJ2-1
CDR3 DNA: TGTGCCAGCACCCTCTCTCCGGGGCAGTTCTTC
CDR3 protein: CASTLSPGQFF

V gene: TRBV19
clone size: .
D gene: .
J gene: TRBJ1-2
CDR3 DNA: TGTGCCAGTAGTATAAAGTTTGGCGGCTACACCTTC
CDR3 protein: CASSIKFGGYTF

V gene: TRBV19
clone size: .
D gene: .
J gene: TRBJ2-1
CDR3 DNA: TGTGCCAGTAGGTGGGACGAGGTAAAGAATGAGCAGTTCTTC
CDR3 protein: CASRWDEVKNEQFF

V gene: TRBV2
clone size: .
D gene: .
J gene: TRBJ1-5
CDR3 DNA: TGTGCCAGCGTTGAGGAGGGATTGGGCGGTCAGCCCCAGCATTTT
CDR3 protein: CASVEEGLGGQPQHF

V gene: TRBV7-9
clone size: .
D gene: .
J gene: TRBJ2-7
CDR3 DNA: TGTGCCAGCAGTAGAGTTGAAGGTCTATACGAGCAGTACTTC
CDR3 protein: CASSRVEGLYEQYF

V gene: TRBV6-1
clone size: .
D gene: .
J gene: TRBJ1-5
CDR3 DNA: TGTGCCAGCAGTGAGAGGGGCAGGGGTAATCAGCCCCAGCATTTT
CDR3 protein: CASSERGRGNQPQHF

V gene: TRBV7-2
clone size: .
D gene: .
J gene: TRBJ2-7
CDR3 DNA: TGTGCCAGCAGCTTGAGTAACTCCCCCCGCTACGAGCAGTACTTC
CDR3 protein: CASSLSNSPRYEQYF

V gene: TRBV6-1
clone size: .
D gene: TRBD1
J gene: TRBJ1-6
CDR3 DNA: TGTGCCAGCAGGCGGCCAGGGGGATCACCCCTCCACTTT
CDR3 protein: CASRRPGGSPLHF

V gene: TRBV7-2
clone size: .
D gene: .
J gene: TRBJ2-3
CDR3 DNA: TGTGCCAGCAGCCCCTCTGGTACCTCTAGCACAGATACGCAGTATTTT
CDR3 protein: CASSPSGTSSTDTQYF

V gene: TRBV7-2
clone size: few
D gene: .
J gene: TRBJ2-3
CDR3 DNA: TGTGCCAGCAGCTCCACTTCGGTCCTCCCAGATACGCAGTATTTT
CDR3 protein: CASSSTSVLPDTQYF

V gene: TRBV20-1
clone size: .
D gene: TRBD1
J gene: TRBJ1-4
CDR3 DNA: TGCAGTGCTGGGAACAGGGGGCTCGGTGAAAAACTGTTTTTT
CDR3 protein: CSAGNRGLGEKLFF

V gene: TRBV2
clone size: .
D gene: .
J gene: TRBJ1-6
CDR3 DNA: TGTGCCAGCACGATTGACTATAATTCACCCCTCCACTTT
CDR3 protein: CASTIDYNSPLHF

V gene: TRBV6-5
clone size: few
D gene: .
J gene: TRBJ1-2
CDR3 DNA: TGTGCCAGCAGTTACAAACAGGGAGATGGCTACACCTTC
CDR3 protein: CASSYKQGDGYTF

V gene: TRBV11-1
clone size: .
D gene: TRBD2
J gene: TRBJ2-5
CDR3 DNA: TGTGCCAGCAGTCCCCCCGGGACTAGCGGGGGAGGGACCCAGTACTTC
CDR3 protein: CASSPPGTSGGGTQYF

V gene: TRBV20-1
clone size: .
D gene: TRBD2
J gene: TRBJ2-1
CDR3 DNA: TGCAGTGCTAGAGAAAGTTTTAGCGGGAGATCGGATGAGCAGTTCTTC
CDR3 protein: CSARESFSGRSDEQFF

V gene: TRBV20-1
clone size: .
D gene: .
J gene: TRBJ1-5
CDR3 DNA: TGCAGTGCTAGAGCAGGGGCCGGCAATCAGCCCCAGCATTTT
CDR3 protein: CSARAGAGNQPQHF

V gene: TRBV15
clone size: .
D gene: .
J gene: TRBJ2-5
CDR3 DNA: TGTGCCACCAGCAGTCCCTTCGAGACTAAAGAGACCCAGTACTTC
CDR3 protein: CATSSPFETKETQYF

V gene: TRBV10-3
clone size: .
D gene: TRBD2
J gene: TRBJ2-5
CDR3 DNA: TGTGCCATCAGTGACCCGAGCGGGAGAGGAGAGACCCAGTACTTC
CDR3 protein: CAISDPSGRGETQYF

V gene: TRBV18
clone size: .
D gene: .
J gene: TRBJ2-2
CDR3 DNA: TGTGCCAGCTCACCACAGGGGCCCAACACCGGGGAGCTGTTTTTT
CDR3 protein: CASSPQGPNTGELFF

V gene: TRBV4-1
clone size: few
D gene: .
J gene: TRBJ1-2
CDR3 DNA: TGCGCCAGCAGCTATCCGGGGGACTATGGCTACACCTTC
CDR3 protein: CASSYPGDYGYTF

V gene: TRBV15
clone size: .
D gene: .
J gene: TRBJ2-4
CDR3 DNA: TGTGCCACCAGCAGAGAGTCGTTCAAAAACATTCAGTACTTC
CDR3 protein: CATSRESFKNIQYF

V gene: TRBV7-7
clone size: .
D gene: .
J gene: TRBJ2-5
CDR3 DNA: TGTGCTAGCAGCTCGCGGGTTGGAGAGACCCAGTACTTC
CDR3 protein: CASSSRVGETQYF

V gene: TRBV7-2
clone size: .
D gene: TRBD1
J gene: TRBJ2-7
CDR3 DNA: TGTGCCAGCAGCTTAGCCGGACAGGTCGCCTCCTACGAGCAGTACTTC
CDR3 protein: CASSLAGQVASYEQYF

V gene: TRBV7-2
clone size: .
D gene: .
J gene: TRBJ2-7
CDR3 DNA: TGTGCCAGCAGCTTAAGTCGGCGGACTCCCTACGAGCAGTACTTC
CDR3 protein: CASSLSRRTPYEQYF

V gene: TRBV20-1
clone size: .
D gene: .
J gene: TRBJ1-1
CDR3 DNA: TGCAGTGCTAGCCGCGCCCAACGGGGCACTGAAGCTTTCTTT
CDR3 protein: CSASRAQRGTEAFF

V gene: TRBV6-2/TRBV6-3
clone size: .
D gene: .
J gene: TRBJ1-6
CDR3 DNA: TGTGCCAGTAGCCTACGAGGGGGACGGGAGCCTAATTCACCCCTCCACTTT
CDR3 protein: CASSLRGGREPNSPLHF

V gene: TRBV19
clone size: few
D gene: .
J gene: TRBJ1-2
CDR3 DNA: TGTGCCAGTAGTATACGTGTAAACTATGGCTACACCTTC
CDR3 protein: CASSIRVNYGYTF

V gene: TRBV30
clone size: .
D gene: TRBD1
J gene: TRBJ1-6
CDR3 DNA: TGTGCCTGGAGCACCGGGACAGGGGGCGTTTGGTTAAATTCACCCCTCCACTTT
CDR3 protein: CAWSTGTGGVWLNSPLHF

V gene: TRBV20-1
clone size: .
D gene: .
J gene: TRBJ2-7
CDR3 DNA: TGCAGTGCCGCCGATGGGGTGTCTGTATCCTACGAGCAGTACTTC
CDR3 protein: CSAADGVSVSYEQYF

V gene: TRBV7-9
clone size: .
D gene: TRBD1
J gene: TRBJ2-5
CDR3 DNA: TGTGCCAGCAGCTTAGGGGACAGGGGGTTTAAAGAGACCCAGTACTTC
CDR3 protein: CASSLGDRGFKETQYF

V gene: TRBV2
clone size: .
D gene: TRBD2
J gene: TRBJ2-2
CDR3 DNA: TGTGCCAGCACCGCGGGGGGGTCCGGGGAGCTGTTTTTT
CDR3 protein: CASTAGGSGELFF

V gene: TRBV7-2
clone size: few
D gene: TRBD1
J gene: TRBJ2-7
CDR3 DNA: TGTGCCAGCAGCCGGACAGGGGGCTACGAGCAGTACTTC
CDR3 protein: CASSRTGGYEQYF